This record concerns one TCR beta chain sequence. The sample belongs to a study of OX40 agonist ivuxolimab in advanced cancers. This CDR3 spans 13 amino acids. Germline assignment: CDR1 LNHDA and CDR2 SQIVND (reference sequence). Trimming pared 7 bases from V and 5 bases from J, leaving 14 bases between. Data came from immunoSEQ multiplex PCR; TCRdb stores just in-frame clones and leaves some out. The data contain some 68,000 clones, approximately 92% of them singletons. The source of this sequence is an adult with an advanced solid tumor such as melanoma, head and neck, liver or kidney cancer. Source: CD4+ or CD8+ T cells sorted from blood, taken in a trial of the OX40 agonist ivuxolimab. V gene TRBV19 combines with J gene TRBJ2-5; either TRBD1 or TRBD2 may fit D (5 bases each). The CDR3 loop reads CASTPGALETQYF. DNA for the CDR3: TGTGCCAGTACCCCCGGGGCCCTCGAGACCCAGTACTTC.